This TCR beta chain derives from a study of cytomegalovirus exposure and HLA in healthy donors. CDR1 is MNHNY and CDR2 is SVGAGI in the germline V gene (reference sequence). This CDR3 region has 14 residues. A multiplex PCR was run with 60 Vbeta primers and 13 Jbeta primers. Libraries were prepared by immunoSEQ multiplex PCR; TCRdb keeps only in-frame clonotypes and omits some of them. The data hold about 200,000 clones, with over 65% observed a single time. This receptor was identified in a boy aged 2-9 years in good health and CMV-seronegative. Sequencing used PBMCs. The rearrangement joins TRBV6-6 to TRBJ2-5; 9 positions match TRBD1. The DNA end is more similar to TRBJ2-7, so the J call may be wrong. The CDR3 DNA follows: TGTGCCATCGGGGGGACAGGGACCGCCTACGAGCAGTACTTC. Its protein product is CAIGGTGTAYEQYF.